The TCR beta chain described here comes from a study of T cell changes during pregnancy in multiple sclerosis. This clone came up once. Assay used: immunoSEQ multiplex PCR; TCRdb lists only in-frame clones, some missing. The profile shows 73,000 or so clones, under 90% of them singletons. Germline V CDR1 and CDR2: SGHVS, FQNEAQ. V lost 0 bases and J 1 base, leaving 3 bases between the germline ends. The CDR3 extends over 13 amino acids. The TCR sequence derives from a female donor in good health, enrolled as a control in a pregnancy study. V is TRBV7-8 and J is TRBJ1-1; D not resolved. Material: peripheral blood, obtained after pregnancy. The CDR3 region is CASSLAQNTEAFF. DNA of the CDR3: TGTGCCAGCAGCTTAGCTCAGAACACTGAAGCTTTCTTT.